The rows below give T cell receptor beta chains drawn from one sample of a study of shared clonotypes between healthy human individuals. The table came from immunoSEQ multiplex PCR; TCRdb's copy has only in-frame clones and leaves some out. This table has about 2 million clones, roughly 94% appearing once. Sequenced material: naive CD4+ T cells sorted from blood. Source of these receptors: a young man in good health. Each CDR3 is given with its conserved first and last residue. Each record gives: clone size, J gene, D gene, V gene, CDR3 protein, CDR3 DNA. A D gene is named only where the DNA matches it firmly. Rows give clone size only sometimes, using once, few, many, or a class for an expanded clone.

clone size: .; J gene: TRBJ2-5; D gene: .; V gene: TRBV19; CDR3 protein: CASSSRMKETQYF; CDR3 DNA: TGTGCCAGTAGTTCCCGCATGAAAGAGACCCAGTACTTC
clone size: .; J gene: TRBJ2-3; D gene: .; V gene: TRBV5-6; CDR3 protein: CASSQTRSDTQYF; CDR3 DNA: TGTGCCAGCAGCCAGACTAGATCAGATACGCAGTATTTT
clone size: .; J gene: TRBJ2-7; D gene: .; V gene: TRBV11-2; CDR3 protein: CASSLVVAALLGDEQYF; CDR3 DNA: TGTGCCAGCAGCTTAGTCGTGGCGGCTCTTCTGGGGGACGAGCAGTACTTC
clone size: .; J gene: TRBJ2-3; D gene: TRBD2; V gene: TRBV4-3; CDR3 protein: CASSQGLAGRTDTQYF; CDR3 DNA: TGCGCCAGCAGCCAGGGACTAGCGGGGCGCACAGATACGCAGTATTTT
clone size: .; J gene: TRBJ2-7; D gene: .; V gene: TRBV5-6; CDR3 protein: CASSSISTREYEQYF; CDR3 DNA: TGTGCCAGCAGCTCGATAAGTACCAGGGAATACGAGCAGTACTTC
clone size: .; J gene: TRBJ2-5; D gene: TRBD2; V gene: TRBV7-9; CDR3 protein: CASSPEVWRGGLETQYF; CDR3 DNA: TGTGCCAGCAGCCCCGAGGTCTGGCGGGGGGGATTAGAGACCCAGTACTTC
clone size: .; J gene: TRBJ1-4; D gene: TRBD1; V gene: TRBV6-5; CDR3 protein: CASSSTGGWSEKLFF; CDR3 DNA: TGTGCCAGCAGTTCTACAGGGGGCTGGAGTGAAAAACTGTTTTTT
clone size: .; J gene: TRBJ2-5; D gene: TRBD2; V gene: TRBV9; CDR3 protein: CASRPGLAEETQYF; CDR3 DNA: TGTGCCAGCAGGCCGGGACTAGCTGAAGAGACCCAGTACTTC
clone size: once; J gene: TRBJ2-5; D gene: .; V gene: TRBV29-1; CDR3 protein: CSVVGGQTQYF; CDR3 DNA: TGCAGCGTTGTGGGGGGTCAGACCCAGTACTTC
clone size: .; J gene: TRBJ1-1; D gene: TRBD1; V gene: TRBV5-4; CDR3 protein: CASSLAGTGGTEAFF; CDR3 DNA: TGTGCCAGCAGCTTAGCCGGGACAGGGGGCACTGAAGCTTTCTTT
clone size: .; J gene: TRBJ1-5; D gene: .; V gene: TRBV2; CDR3 protein: CASSGSGDQPQHF; CDR3 DNA: TGTGCCAGCAGTGGTTCCGGGGATCAGCCCCAGCATTTT
clone size: .; J gene: TRBJ2-1; D gene: .; V gene: TRBV30; CDR3 protein: CAWSVRTGVVYNEQFF; CDR3 DNA: TGTGCCTGGAGTGTACGTACGGGAGTGGTCTACAATGAGCAGTTCTTC
clone size: .; J gene: TRBJ2-2; D gene: TRBD1; V gene: TRBV5-1; CDR3 protein: CASRGQSATGELFF; CDR3 DNA: TGCGCCAGCAGGGGACAGTCCGCCACCGGGGAGCTGTTTTTT
clone size: .; J gene: TRBJ2-2; D gene: .; V gene: TRBV6-4; CDR3 protein: CASSHGVGELFF; CDR3 DNA: TGTGCCAGCAGTCATGGTGTCGGGGAGCTGTTTTTT
clone size: .; J gene: TRBJ1-4; D gene: TRBD1; V gene: TRBV7-9; CDR3 protein: CASSTAQGGTNEKLFF; CDR3 DNA: TGTGCCAGCAGCACCGCTCAGGGGGGCACTAATGAAAAACTGTTTTTT
clone size: .; J gene: TRBJ2-3; D gene: .; V gene: TRBV19; CDR3 protein: CASRLGGTDTQYF; CDR3 DNA: TGTGCCAGTAGACTGGGGGGTACAGATACGCAGTATTTT
clone size: .; J gene: TRBJ1-2; D gene: .; V gene: TRBV10-2; CDR3 protein: CASSETIARIYGYTF; CDR3 DNA: TGCGCCAGCAGTGAGACTATTGCAAGGATCTATGGCTACACCTTC
clone size: .; J gene: TRBJ2-5; D gene: TRBD1; V gene: TRBV2; CDR3 protein: CASDPDRGFRETQYF; CDR3 DNA: TGTGCCAGCGACCCGGACAGGGGTTTTCGAGAGACCCAGTACTTC
clone size: .; J gene: TRBJ2-7; D gene: TRBD1; V gene: TRBV7-2; CDR3 protein: CASSSDRGDYEQYF; CDR3 DNA: TGTGCCAGCAGCTCAGACAGGGGGGACTACGAGCAGTACTTC
clone size: .; J gene: TRBJ2-7; D gene: .; V gene: TRBV30; CDR3 protein: CAWSAKLRYEQYF; CDR3 DNA: TGTGCCTGGAGTGCCAAACTCCGCTACGAGCAGTACTTC
clone size: .; J gene: TRBJ2-7; D gene: .; V gene: TRBV6-5; CDR3 protein: CASSYSIYRTAGEQYF; CDR3 DNA: TGTGCCAGCAGTTACTCGATATACAGGACGGCGGGCGAGCAGTACTTC
clone size: once; J gene: TRBJ1-2; D gene: .; V gene: TRBV20-1; CDR3 protein: CSAIEYGYTF; CDR3 DNA: TGCAGTGCTATAGAATATGGCTACACCTTC
clone size: few; J gene: TRBJ2-3; D gene: .; V gene: TRBV10-3; CDR3 protein: CAISERGTDTQYF; CDR3 DNA: TGTGCCATCAGTGAGAGGGGCACAGATACGCAGTATTTT
clone size: .; J gene: TRBJ1-6; D gene: TRBD1; V gene: TRBV4-3; CDR3 protein: CASSQGQGGNSPLHF; CDR3 DNA: TGCGCCAGCAGCCAAGGACAGGGAGGTAATTCACCCCTCCACTTT
clone size: .; J gene: TRBJ1-4; D gene: .; V gene: TRBV10-2; CDR3 protein: CASSELSQGRGGEKLFF; CDR3 DNA: TGCGCCAGCAGTGAATTAAGTCAGGGGAGGGGTGGTGAAAAACTGTTTTTT
clone size: .; J gene: TRBJ2-5; D gene: .; V gene: TRBV5-1; CDR3 protein: CASTNQPGNQETQYF; CDR3 DNA: TGCGCCAGCACCAACCAACCCGGTAACCAAGAGACCCAGTACTTC
clone size: .; J gene: TRBJ1-5; D gene: .; V gene: TRBV5-1; CDR3 protein: CASSPGTHNQPQHF; CDR3 DNA: TGCGCCAGCAGCCCCGGGACACACAATCAGCCCCAGCATTTT
clone size: .; J gene: TRBJ2-7; D gene: .; V gene: TRBV6-6; CDR3 protein: CASSYGRQSYEQYF; CDR3 DNA: TGTGCCAGCAGTTACGGGCGGCAGTCCTACGAGCAGTACTTC
clone size: .; J gene: TRBJ2-2; D gene: TRBD2; V gene: TRBV5-4; CDR3 protein: CASSLPGGSGELFF; CDR3 DNA: TGTGCCAGCAGCTTACCCGGGGGGTCAGGGGAGCTGTTTTTT
clone size: .; J gene: TRBJ2-7; D gene: .; V gene: TRBV6-1; CDR3 protein: CASSVQGNYEQYF; CDR3 DNA: TGTGCCAGCAGTGTCCAGGGGAACTACGAGCAGTACTTC
clone size: .; J gene: TRBJ2-3; D gene: .; V gene: TRBV5-4; CDR3 protein: CASSLAPLWGGTDTQYF; CDR3 DNA: TGTGCCAGCAGCTTGGCCCCACTCTGGGGGGGCACAGATACGCAGTATTTT
clone size: .; J gene: TRBJ2-7; D gene: .; V gene: TRBV11-2; CDR3 protein: CASSLRTVSYEQYF; CDR3 DNA: TGTGCCAGCAGCCTCCGGACAGTCTCCTACGAGCAGTACTTC
clone size: .; J gene: TRBJ2-7; D gene: .; V gene: TRBV25-1; CDR3 protein: CASSESTGGSYEQYF; CDR3 DNA: TGTGCCAGCAGTGAATCAACTGGAGGGTCCTACGAGCAGTACTTC
clone size: .; J gene: TRBJ2-7; D gene: .; V gene: TRBV10-3; CDR3 protein: CASGQIYEQYF; CDR3 DNA: TGTGCCTCGGGCCAAATCTACGAGCAGTACTTC
clone size: .; J gene: TRBJ2-2; D gene: .; V gene: TRBV11-2; CDR3 protein: CASSLGEAGELFF; CDR3 DNA: TGTGCCAGCAGCTTAGGGGAAGCCGGGGAGCTGTTTTTT
clone size: .; J gene: TRBJ1-4; D gene: .; V gene: TRBV4-1; CDR3 protein: CASSQDRRGGNEKLFF; CDR3 DNA: TGCGCCAGCAGCCAAGATAGGAGGGGAGGTAATGAAAAACTGTTTTTT
clone size: .; J gene: TRBJ1-1; D gene: TRBD1; V gene: TRBV18; CDR3 protein: CASSPDRVVGGTEAFF; CDR3 DNA: TGTGCCAGCTCTCCCGACAGGGTGGTTGGGGGCACTGAAGCTTTCTTT
clone size: .; J gene: TRBJ2-7; D gene: TRBD2; V gene: TRBV5-1; CDR3 protein: CASSLSTSGITYEQYF; CDR3 DNA: TGCGCCAGCAGCTTGTCGACTAGCGGGATTACCTACGAGCAGTACTTC
clone size: .; J gene: TRBJ2-7; D gene: .; V gene: TRBV6-1; CDR3 protein: CASSEAGTHGNF; CDR3 DNA: TGTGCCAGCAGTGAAGCGGGGACCCACGGGAACTTC
clone size: .; J gene: TRBJ1-3; D gene: .; V gene: TRBV30; CDR3 protein: CAWSDSGNTIYF; CDR3 DNA: TGTGCCTGGAGTGATTCTGGAAACACCATATATTTT
clone size: .; J gene: TRBJ1-4; D gene: .; V gene: TRBV2; CDR3 protein: CASRGRNEKLFF; CDR3 DNA: TGTGCCAGCAGGGGCCGTAATGAAAAACTGTTTTTT
clone size: .; J gene: TRBJ2-5; D gene: TRBD1; V gene: TRBV7-7; CDR3 protein: CASSMDRGETQYF; CDR3 DNA: TGTGCTAGCAGCATGGACAGGGGTGAGACCCAGTACTTC
clone size: once; J gene: TRBJ1-5; D gene: .; V gene: TRBV5-6; CDR3 protein: CASSLAGAVPQHF; CDR3 DNA: TGTGCCAGCAGCTTGGCCGGGGCAGTGCCCCAGCATTTT
clone size: .; J gene: TRBJ2-5; D gene: .; V gene: TRBV6-5; CDR3 protein: CASSSLGTPQETQYF; CDR3 DNA: TGTGCCAGCAGTTCTCTCGGGACCCCACAAGAGACCCAGTACTTC
clone size: .; J gene: TRBJ2-1; D gene: TRBD2; V gene: TRBV6-5; CDR3 protein: CASSTVAGGNSEQFF; CDR3 DNA: TGTGCCAGCAGCACGGTTGCGGGGGGGAATTCTGAGCAGTTCTTC
clone size: .; J gene: TRBJ2-5; D gene: .; V gene: TRBV6-6; CDR3 protein: CASRDTLGETQYF; CDR3 DNA: TGTGCCAGCCGGGACACACTCGGGGAGACCCAGTACTTC
clone size: .; J gene: TRBJ2-1; D gene: .; V gene: TRBV4-3; CDR3 protein: CASSQEELGHNEQFF; CDR3 DNA: TGCGCCAGCAGCCAAGAGGAGTTGGGCCACAATGAGCAGTTCTTC